The text below deals with one TCR beta chain. Antigen specificity is unknown. Genomic DNA of every subset was divided equally among multiple immunoSEQ plates. Generated by immunoSEQ multiplex PCR, the TCRdb table keeps only in-frame clones and is missing some. The profile shows hundreds of thousands of clones, roughly 70% of them singletons. These data belong to a study of shared clonotypes between healthy human individuals. Whole-study context: Each donor's CD8 memory used one plate, CD8 naive two, each CD4 subset three. Notes on the study in general: Among donors, sharing of clonotypes was expected to be affected by sequencing depth. Clonotypes shared by all four donors outscored non-shared clonotypes in generation probability.

The CDR3 is made up of 16 amino acids. CDR1 is SNHLY and CDR2 is FYNNEI in the germline V gene. V was shortened by 2 bases and J by 0 bases, with 10 bases between the two germline ends. The sequence derives from a woman aged 25 to 39 in good health. This rearrangement joins TRBV2 to TRBJ1-4; no definite D call. Sequencing input: memory CD4+ T cells sorted from blood. Subset noted: CD45RA-negative fraction. The CDR3 loop reads CASSERRSPTNEKLFF. In nucleotides, the CDR3 is TGTGCCAGCAGTGAAAGGAGATCTCCAACTAATGAAAAACTGTTTTTT. Filled out from reference TRBV2 and TRBJ1-4, the complete variable domain reads EPEVTQTPSHQVTQMGQEVILRCVPISNHLYFYWYRQILGQKVEFLVSFYNNEISEKSEIFDDQFSVERPDGSNFTLKIRSTKLEDSAMYFCASSERRSPTNEKLFFGSGTQLSVL.